What follows are 14 T cell receptor beta chains derived from one specimen sequenced in a study of cytomegalovirus exposure and HLA in healthy donors. Both 60 Vbeta primers and 13 Jbeta primers went into the PCR. The data were produced by immunoSEQ multiplex PCR, yet TCRdb's version contains in-frame clones alone and is incomplete. The sample contains approximately 160,000 clones, roughly four fifths of which appear only once. Sequencing was carried out using PBMCs. The source of these receptors is a man aged 50 to 59 in good health and CMV-seropositive.

The chain joins TRBV28 to TRBJ2-7; 7 positions agree with TRBD2. Germline trimming cut 8 bases from V and 4 bases from J; bases unmatched to any gene: 8. The CDR3 has 13 amino acids. Germline CDR1 and CDR2: MDHEN and SYDVKM. CDR3 loop: CASLAGRGYEQYF. In nucleotides, the CDR3 is TGTGCCAGCCTGGCGGGGAGGGGTTACGAGCAGTACTTC.

This clone appeared a single time. The J gene is TRBJ2-7, the V gene TRBV6-6, with TRBD1 matching 9 bases. The CDR3 totals 13 residues. Trimming took 7 bases from V and 3 from J; bases not matched to a gene: 4. The germline V gene has CDR1 MNHNY and CDR2 SVGAGI (reference sequence). The DNA for the CDR3 is TGTGCCAGCACCGGGGACAGGGTCTACGAGCAGTACTTC. This codes for CASTGDRVYEQYF.

The chain employs TRBV6-5 and TRBJ1-5, with D hard to call. The CDR3 spans 14 residues. Trimming took off 0 bases at V and 1 base at J, with 4 bases between the two ends. Germline V lookup: CDR1 MNHEY, CDR2 SVGAGI. For the CDR3, the DNA is TGTGCCAGCAGTTACTCGGGCAGCAATCAGCCCCAGCATTTT. This sequence encodes CASSYSGSNQPQHF.

The chain couples TRBV5-1 to TRBJ2-3, with D unresolved. The CDR3 has 14 residues. The germline gives CDR1 SGHRS, CDR2 YFSETQ. Between the trimmed V and J ends, which lost 1 base and 1 base, there was a span of 7 bases. CDR3 DNA: TGCGCCAGCAGCTTGCGGTCCGGCACAGATACGCAGTATTTT. Translated: CASSLRSGTDTQYF. The variable domain in full, with the rest retrieved from reference TRBV5-1 and TRBJ2-3, is KAGVTQTPRYLIKTRGQQVTLSCSPISGHRSVSWYQQTPGQGLQFLFEYFSETQRNKGNFPGRFSGRQFSNSRSEMNVSTLELGDSALYLCASSLRSGTDTQYFGPGTRLTVL.

The rearrangement links TRBV11-2 to TRBJ2-7; maybe TRBD2 (7 bases). The CDR3 spans 17 residues. The germline V gene has CDR1 SGHAT and CDR2 FQNNGV. V lost 1 base and J 1 base, leaving 17 bases between the germline ends. Written as DNA, the CDR3 is TGTGCCAGCAGCTTAGTTGCCCCCAAGGGGGGGTCCTACGAGCAGTACTTC. Translating gives CASSLVAPKGGSYEQYF.

The chain carries TRBV2 and TRBJ2-1, with D possibly being TRBD1 (7 bases). The germline V and J ends were trimmed by 2 bases and 10 bases, with 24 bases remaining between them. There are 17 residues in the CDR3. The germline gives CDR1 SNHLY, CDR2 FYNNEI. This CDR3 reads CASSERGVATGTPEQFF. The CDR3 DNA reads TGTGCCAGCAGTGAAAGGGGGGTGGCGACAGGGACACCCGAGCAGTTCTTC. The variable domain in full, completed from reference TRBV2 and TRBJ2-1, reads EPEVTQTPSHQVTQMGQEVILRCVPISNHLYFYWYRQILGQKVEFLVSFYNNEISEKSEIFDDQFSVERPDGSNFTLKIRSTKLEDSAMYFCASSERGVATGTPEQFFGPGTRLTVL.

This CDR3 reads CASANRHYEQYF. CDR3 DNA: TGTGCCAGCGCTAACAGGCACTACGAGCAGTACTTC. The V and J genes are TRBV27 and TRBJ2-7; possible D gene TRBD1, 5 bases. Germline CDR1 MNHEY, CDR2 SMNVEV (reference sequence). CDR3 length equals 12 residues. V dropped 8 bases and J dropped 3 bases, with 11 bases sitting between them.

For the CDR3, the DNA is TGCAGCCCGGAGGGTTTGGGGACTGAAGCTTTCTTT. Protein: CSPEGLGTEAFF. The chain employs TRBV29-1 and TRBJ1-1; D is uncertain. Trimming took 8 bases from V and 5 from J, leaving 15 bases between them. Germline V gene data show CDR1 as SQVTM and CDR2 as ANQGSEA. The CDR3 extends over 12 amino acids. Combining the CDR3 with reference TRBV29-1 and TRBJ1-1 gives the whole variable domain SAVISQKPSRDICQRGTSLTIQCQVDSQVTMMFWYRQQPGQSLTLIATANQGSEATYESGFVIDKFPISRPNLTFSTLTVSNMSPEDSSIYLCSPEGLGTEAFFGQGTRLTVV.

This chain connects TRBV9 to TRBJ2-7; 9 bases agree with TRBD1. The CDR3 has 14 residues. Germline V CDR1 and CDR2: SGDLS, YYNGEE. V trimming: 1 base; J trimming: 2 bases; junction bases outside the gene matches: 1. Written as DNA, the CDR3 is TGTGCCAGCAGCGTAACAGGGGGCCCCTACGAGCAGTACTTC. Its translation is CASSVTGGPYEQYF. Full variable domain (rest looked up from reference TRBV9 and TRBJ2-7): DSGVTQTPKHLITATGQRVTLRCSPRSGDLSVYWYQQSLDQGLQFLIQYYNGEERAKGNILERFSAQQFPDLHSELNLSSLELGDSALYFCASSVTGGPYEQYFGPGTRLTVT.

The chain recombines TRBV11-2 with TRBJ2-5, with 10 bases that match TRBD2. CDR1 is SGHAT, CDR2 FQNNGV, per germline. The CDR3 is 18 amino acids. J was trimmed by 7 bases and V by 6 bases; bases with no gene match: 20. In nucleotides, the CDR3 is TGTGCCAGCAGTCGTTACTTAGGGGCTAGCGGGAGTTTTGGGACCCAGTACTTC. Translated, it gives CASSRYLGASGSFGTQYF.

The chain couples TRBV2 to TRBJ2-2, with 8 bases lining up with TRBD2. J lost 6 bases, V lost 8 bases, and 8 bases had no gene match. Germline V CDR1 and CDR2: SNHLY, FYNNEI. This CDR3 contains 14 residues. The CDR3 DNA is TGTGCCAGCCTACGGGGGGGGGCACCCGGGGAGCTGTTTTTT. Amino acid sequence: CASLRGGAPGELFF.

The V call is TRBV5-1, the J call TRBJ2-2; possible D gene TRBD2, 6 bases. CDR3 length: 16 residues. The ends were cut back, 4 bases at V and 1 base at J, with 14 bases in the middle. Germline V CDR1 and CDR2: SGHRS, YFSETQ. The CDR3 nucleotides are TGCGCCAGCAGCACCGCCGGGACTCAGAACACCGGGGAGCTGTTTTTT. Translation: CASSTAGTQNTGELFF.

The chain joins TRBV7-9 to TRBJ2-1; TRBD2 might be the D (5 bases). V lost 2 bases and J lost 6, with 14 bases in between. There are 15 residues in the CDR3. Germline V gives CDR1 SEHNR, CDR2 FQNEAQ (reference sequence). The CDR3 region has the DNA TGTGCCAGCAGCTTAAGCCGGGAACCCCTCAATGAGCAGTTCTTC. It encodes CASSLSREPLNEQFF.

This chain joins TRBV4-1 and TRBJ1-1, with 9 bases lining up with TRBD1. The CDR3 spans 14 residues. Per the germline V gene, CDR1 is MGHRA and CDR2 is YSYEKL. Trimming removed 6 bases from V and 3 bases from J; junction bases left unmatched: 5. The CDR3 DNA follows: TGCGCCAGCAGAAAGGACAGGGGTGACACTGAAGCTTTCTTT. Encoded protein: CASRKDRGDTEAFF.